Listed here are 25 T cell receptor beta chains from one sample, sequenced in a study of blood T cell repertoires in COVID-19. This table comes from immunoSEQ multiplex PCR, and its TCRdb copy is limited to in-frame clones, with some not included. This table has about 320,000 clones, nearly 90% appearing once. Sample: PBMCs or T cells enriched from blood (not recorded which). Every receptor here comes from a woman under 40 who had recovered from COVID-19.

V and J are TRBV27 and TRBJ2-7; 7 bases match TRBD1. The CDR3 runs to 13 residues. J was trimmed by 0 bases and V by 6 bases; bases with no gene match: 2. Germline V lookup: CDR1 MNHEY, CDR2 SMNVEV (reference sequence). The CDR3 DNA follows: TGTGCCAGCAGGGGACAGATCTCCTACGAGCAGTACTTC. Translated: CASRGQISYEQYF.

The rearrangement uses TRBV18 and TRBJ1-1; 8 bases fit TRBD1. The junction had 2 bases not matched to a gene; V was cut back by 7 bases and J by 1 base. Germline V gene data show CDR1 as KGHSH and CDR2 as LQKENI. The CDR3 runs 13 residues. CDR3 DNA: TGTGCCAGCTACAGGGGGGCGAACACTGAAGCTTTCTTT. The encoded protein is CASYRGANTEAFF.

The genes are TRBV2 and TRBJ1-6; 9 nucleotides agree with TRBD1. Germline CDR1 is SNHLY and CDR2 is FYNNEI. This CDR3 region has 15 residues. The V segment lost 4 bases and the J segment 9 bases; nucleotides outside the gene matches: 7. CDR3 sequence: CASSADRGFGSPLHF. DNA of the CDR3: TGTGCCAGCAGTGCGGACAGGGGTTTCGGTTCACCCCTCCACTTT.

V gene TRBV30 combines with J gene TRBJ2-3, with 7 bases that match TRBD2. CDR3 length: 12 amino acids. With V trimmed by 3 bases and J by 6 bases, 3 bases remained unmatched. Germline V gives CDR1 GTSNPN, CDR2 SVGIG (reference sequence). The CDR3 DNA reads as TGTGCCTGGAGCGGAGCGGGGGATACGCAGTATTTT. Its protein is CAWSGAGDTQYF.

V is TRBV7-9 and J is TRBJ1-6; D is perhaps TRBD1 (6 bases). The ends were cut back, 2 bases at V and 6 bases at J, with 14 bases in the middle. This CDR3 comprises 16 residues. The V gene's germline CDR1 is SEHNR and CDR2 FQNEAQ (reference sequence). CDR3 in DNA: TGTGCCAGCAGCTTACCACAGGACAGCTTTAATTCACCCCTCCACTTT. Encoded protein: CASSLPQDSFNSPLHF. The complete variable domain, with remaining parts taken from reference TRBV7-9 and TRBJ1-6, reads DTGVSQNPRHKITKRGQNVTFRCDPISEHNRLYWYRQTLGQGPEFLTYFQNEAQLEKSRLLSDRFSAERPKGSFSTLEIQRTEQGDSAMYLCASSLPQDSFNSPLHFGNGTRLTVT.

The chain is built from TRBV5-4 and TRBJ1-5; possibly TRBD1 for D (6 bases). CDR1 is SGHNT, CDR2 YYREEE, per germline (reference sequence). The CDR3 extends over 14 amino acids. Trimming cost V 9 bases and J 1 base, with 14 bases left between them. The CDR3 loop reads CATRSGESNQPQHF. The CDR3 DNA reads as TGTGCCACCCGATCAGGGGAGAGCAATCAGCCCCAGCATTTT.

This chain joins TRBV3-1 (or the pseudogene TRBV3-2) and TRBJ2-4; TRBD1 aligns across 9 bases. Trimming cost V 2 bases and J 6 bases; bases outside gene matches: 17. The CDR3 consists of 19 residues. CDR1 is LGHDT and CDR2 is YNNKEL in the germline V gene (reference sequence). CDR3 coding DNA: TGTGCCAGCAGCCAAAAAATTCACCTACAGGGGGCGGGGGTAAACATTCAGTACTTC. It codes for CASSQKIHLQGAGVNIQYF.

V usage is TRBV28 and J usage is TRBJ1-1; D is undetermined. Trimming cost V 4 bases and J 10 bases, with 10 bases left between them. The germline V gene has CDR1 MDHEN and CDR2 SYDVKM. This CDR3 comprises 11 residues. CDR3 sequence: CASSSPGRAFF. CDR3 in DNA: TGTGCCAGCAGTTCTCCTGGGAGAGCTTTCTTT.

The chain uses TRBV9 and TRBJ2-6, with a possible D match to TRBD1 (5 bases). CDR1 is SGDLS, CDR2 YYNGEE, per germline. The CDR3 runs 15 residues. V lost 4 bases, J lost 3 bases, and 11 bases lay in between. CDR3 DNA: TGTGCCAGCAGCCTCCAGGGTATTGGGGCCAACGTCCTGACTTTC. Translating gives CASSLQGIGANVLTF.

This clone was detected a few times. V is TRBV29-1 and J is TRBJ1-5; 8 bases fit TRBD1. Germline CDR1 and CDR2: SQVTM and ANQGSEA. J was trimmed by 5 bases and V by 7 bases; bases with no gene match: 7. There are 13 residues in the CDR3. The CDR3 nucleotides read TGCAGCGCCACAGGGGGTTACGATCAGCCCCAGCATTTT. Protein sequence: CSATGGYDQPQHF.

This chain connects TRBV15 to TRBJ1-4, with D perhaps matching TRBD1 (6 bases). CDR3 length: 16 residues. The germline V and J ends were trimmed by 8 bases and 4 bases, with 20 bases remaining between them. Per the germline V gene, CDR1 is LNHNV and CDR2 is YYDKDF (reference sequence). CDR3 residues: CATAPPLRDNNEKLFF. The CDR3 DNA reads TGTGCCACCGCTCCCCCCCTCCGGGACAATAATGAAAAACTGTTTTTT.

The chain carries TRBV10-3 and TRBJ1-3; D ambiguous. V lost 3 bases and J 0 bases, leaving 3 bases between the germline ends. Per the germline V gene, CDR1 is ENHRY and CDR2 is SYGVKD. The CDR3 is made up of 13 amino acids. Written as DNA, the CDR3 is TGTGCCATCAGTGACAACTCTGGAAACACCATATATTTT. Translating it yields CAISDNSGNTIYF.

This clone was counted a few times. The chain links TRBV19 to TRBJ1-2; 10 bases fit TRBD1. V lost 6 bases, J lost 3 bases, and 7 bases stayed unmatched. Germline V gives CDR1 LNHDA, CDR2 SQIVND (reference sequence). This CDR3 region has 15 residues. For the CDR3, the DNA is TGTGCCAGTAGCCCCGGGACAGGGGTTTACTATGGCTACACCTTC. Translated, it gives CASSPGTGVYYGYTF.

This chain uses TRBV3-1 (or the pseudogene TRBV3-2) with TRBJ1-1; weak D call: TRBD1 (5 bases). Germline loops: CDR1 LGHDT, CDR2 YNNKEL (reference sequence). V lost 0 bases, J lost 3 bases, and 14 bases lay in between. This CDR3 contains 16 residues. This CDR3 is CASSQDNRGVYTEAFF. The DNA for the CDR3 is TGTGCCAGCAGCCAAGATAACCGGGGGGTTTACACTGAAGCTTTCTTT.

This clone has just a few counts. CDR3 amino acids: CASSPLTGVQKLFF. The CDR3 DNA follows: TGTGCCAGCAGTCCGCTGACAGGGGTCCAAAAACTGTTTTTT. V is TRBV27 and J is TRBJ1-4; 8 nucleotides align to TRBD1. The CDR3 length is 14 residues. CDR1 is MNHEY and CDR2 is SMNVEV in the germline V gene (reference sequence). The V segment lost 5 bases and the J segment 9 bases; nucleotides outside the gene matches: 8.

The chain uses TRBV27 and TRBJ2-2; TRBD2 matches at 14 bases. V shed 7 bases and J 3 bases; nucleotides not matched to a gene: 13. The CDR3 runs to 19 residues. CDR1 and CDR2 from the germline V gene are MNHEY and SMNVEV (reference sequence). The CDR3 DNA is TGTGCCAGCAACCCAGGGTTCGGGACTAGCGGGGGCTACACCGGGGAGCTGTTTTTT. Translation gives CASNPGFGTSGGYTGELFF.

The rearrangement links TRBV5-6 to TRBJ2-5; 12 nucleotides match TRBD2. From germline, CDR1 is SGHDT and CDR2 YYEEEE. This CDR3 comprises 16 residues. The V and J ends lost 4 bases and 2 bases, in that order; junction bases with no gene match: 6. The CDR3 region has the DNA TGTGCCAGCAGCCTCCTAGCGGGGGGGCGGCAAGAGACCCAGTACTTC. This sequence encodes CASSLLAGGRQETQYF.

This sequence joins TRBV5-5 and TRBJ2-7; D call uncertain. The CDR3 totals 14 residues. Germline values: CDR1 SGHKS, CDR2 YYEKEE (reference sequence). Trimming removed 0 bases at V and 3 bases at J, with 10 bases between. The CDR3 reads CASSLAHEYYEQYF. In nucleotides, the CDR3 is TGTGCCAGCAGCTTGGCACACGAATACTACGAGCAGTACTTC.

CDR3 protein: CASRLNEKLFF. CDR3 in DNA: TGTGCCAGCAGATTAAATGAAAAACTGTTTTTT. V usage is TRBV6-5 and J usage is TRBJ1-4; D remains unclear. CDR3 length equals 11 residues. In germline, CDR1 is MNHEY, CDR2 SVGAGI. The germline V and J ends were trimmed by 6 bases and 5 bases, with 4 bases remaining between them.

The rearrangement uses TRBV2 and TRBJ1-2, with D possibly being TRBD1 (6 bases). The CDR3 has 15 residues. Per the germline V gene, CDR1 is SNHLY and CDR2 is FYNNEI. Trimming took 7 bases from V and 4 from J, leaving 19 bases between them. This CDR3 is CASTQTAGAPYGYTF. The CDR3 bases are TGTGCCAGCACCCAAACGGCAGGGGCCCCCTATGGCTACACCTTC. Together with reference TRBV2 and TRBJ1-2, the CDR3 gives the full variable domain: EPEVTQTPSHQVTQMGQEVILRCVPISNHLYFYWYRQILGQKVEFLVSFYNNEISEKSEIFDDQFSVERPDGSNFTLKIRSTKLEDSAMYFCASTQTAGAPYGYTFGSGTRLTVV.

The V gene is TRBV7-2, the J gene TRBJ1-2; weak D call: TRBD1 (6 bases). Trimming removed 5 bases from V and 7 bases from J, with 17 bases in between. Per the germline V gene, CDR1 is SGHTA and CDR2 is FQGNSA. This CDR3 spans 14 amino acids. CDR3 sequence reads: CASSITQGSGGYTF. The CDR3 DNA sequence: TGTGCCAGCAGCATCACTCAGGGGAGCGGTGGCTACACCTTC.

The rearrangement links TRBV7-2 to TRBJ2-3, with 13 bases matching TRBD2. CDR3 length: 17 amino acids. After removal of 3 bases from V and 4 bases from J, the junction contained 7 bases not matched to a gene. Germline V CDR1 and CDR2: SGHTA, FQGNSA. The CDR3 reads CASSLITSGGVSDTQYF. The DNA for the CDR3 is TGTGCCAGCAGCTTGATTACTAGCGGGGGGGTTTCAGATACGCAGTATTTT. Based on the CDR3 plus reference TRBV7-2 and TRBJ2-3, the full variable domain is GAGVSQSPSNKVTEKGKDVELRCDPISGHTALYWYRQSLGQGLEFLIYFQGNSAPDKSGLPSDRFSAERTGGSVSTLTIQRTQQEDSAVYLCASSLITSGGVSDTQYFGPGTRLTVL.

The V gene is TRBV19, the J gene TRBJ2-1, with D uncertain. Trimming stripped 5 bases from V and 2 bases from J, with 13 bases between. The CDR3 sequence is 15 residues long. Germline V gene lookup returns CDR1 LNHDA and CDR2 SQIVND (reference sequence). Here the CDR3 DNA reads TGTGCCAGTAGTCCTACCCCCCTACCCTACAATGAGCAGTTCTTC. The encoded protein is CASSPTPLPYNEQFF.

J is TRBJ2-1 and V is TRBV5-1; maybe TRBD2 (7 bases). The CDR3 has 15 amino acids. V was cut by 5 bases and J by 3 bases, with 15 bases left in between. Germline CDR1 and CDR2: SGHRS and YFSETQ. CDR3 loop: CASRPRGDNYNEQFF. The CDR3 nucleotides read TGCGCCAGCAGGCCCCGGGGGGACAACTACAATGAGCAGTTCTTC.

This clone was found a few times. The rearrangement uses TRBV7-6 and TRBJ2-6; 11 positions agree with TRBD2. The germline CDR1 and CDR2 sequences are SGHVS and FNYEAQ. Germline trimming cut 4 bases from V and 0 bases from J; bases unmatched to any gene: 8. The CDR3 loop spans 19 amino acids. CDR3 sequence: CASSSRTGTSGSGANVLTF. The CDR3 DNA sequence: TGTGCCAGCAGCTCGAGGACCGGGACTAGCGGCTCTGGGGCCAACGTCCTGACTTTC.